A selection of T cell receptor beta chains follows, all from one sample in a study of PD-1 blockade in classical Hodgkin lymphoma. Assay: immunoSEQ multiplex PCR; the TCRdb copy retains only in-frame clones and omits some. The table records just under 45,000 clones, 65% to 85% of them present only once. The input for sequencing was peripheral blood mononuclear cells (PBMCs), taken before the second cycle of nivolumab. Receptors originate from a human donor with classical Hodgkin lymphoma. Both conserved end residues are trimmed from each CDR3.

TRBV5-8,ASSYRPGLSYEQY
TRBV13,ASSLRRGTGETQY
TRBV7-9,ASSFPRGGVYEQY
TRBV6-5,ASSYSGPTAYEQY
TRBV6-5,ASSPGQAYGYT
TRBV7-3,ASSRSVGGETQY
TRBV14,ASSQRRGMNTEAF
TRBV6-5,ASSYLPAGEGTEAF
TRBV11-2,ASSLGAPGTTEAF
TRBV11-2,ASSKGQFNYGYT
TRBV29-1,SVTLGTGATYEQY
TRBV7-8,ASSLAWGAGELF
TRBV27,ASSLTGLAYEQY
TRBV21-1,ASSKVVATTYNEQF
TRBV7-9,ASSLKGAEAF
TRBV6-5,ASSRDYSYNEQF
TRBV28,ASSKANGNTIY
TRBV4-1,ASSPGLAGGLSSEQY
TRBV7-8,ASSSDRASYEQY
TRBV9,ASSPSGNTEAF
TRBV5-6,ASSIPTGREQY
TRBV6-5,ASSYGLAVEQF
TRBV6-5,ASSFPGQAREQY
TRBV19,ASSIGTTPNTGELF
TRBV9,ASSVRGGSQETQY
TRBV7-9,ASSSTDPRQGPGNTIY
TRBV4-2,ASSQDGDRVFLDYGYT
TRBV27,ASGTYRDTEAF
TRBV7-8,ASSPTTGESAGELF
TRBV4-3,ASSQEAETGREQY
TRBV7-9,ASSLVVAGLYNEQF
TRBV5-6,ASSLRDREKLF
TRBV7-3,ASSLKGPFLPNTGELF
TRBV5-6,ASSFRQGWSEAF
TRBV6-5,ASRSNDRNTEAF